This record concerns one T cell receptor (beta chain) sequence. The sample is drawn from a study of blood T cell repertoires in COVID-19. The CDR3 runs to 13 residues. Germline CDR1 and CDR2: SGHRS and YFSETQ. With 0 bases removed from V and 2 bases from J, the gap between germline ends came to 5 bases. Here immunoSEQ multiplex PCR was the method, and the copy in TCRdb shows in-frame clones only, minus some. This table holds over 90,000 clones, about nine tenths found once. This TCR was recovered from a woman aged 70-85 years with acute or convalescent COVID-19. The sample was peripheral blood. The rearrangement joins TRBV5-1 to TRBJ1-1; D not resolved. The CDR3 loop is CASSLAVNTEAFF. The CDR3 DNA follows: TGCGCCAGCAGCTTGGCAGTTAACACTGAAGCTTTCTTT.